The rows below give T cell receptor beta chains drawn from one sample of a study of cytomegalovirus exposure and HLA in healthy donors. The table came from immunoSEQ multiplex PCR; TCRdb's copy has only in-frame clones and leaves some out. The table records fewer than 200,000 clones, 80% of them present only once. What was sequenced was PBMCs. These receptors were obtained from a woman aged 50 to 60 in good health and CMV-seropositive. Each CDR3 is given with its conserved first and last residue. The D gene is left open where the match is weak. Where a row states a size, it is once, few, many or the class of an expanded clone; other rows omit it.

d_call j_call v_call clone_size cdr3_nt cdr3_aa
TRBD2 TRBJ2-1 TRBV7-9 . TGTGCCAGCAGCTTTCAGACTAGCGGGGTAAGCTCCTACAATGAGCAGTTCTTC CASSFQTSGVSSYNEQFF
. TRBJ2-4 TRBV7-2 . TGTGCCCGCCTAACCAACCGAAAGGAGGAGGACATTCAGTACTTC CARLTNRKEEDIQYF
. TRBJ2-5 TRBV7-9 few TGTTCCAGCAGCATAGGGGGCGGGCGGGGGTCCCAAGAGACCCAGTACTTC CSSSIGGGRGSQETQYF
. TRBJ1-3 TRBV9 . TGTGCCAGCAGCGTAGGCCAGGTGTCCTCTGGAAACACCATATATTTT CASSVGQVSSGNTIYF
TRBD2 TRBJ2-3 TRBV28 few TGTGCCAGCGGGGCTAGCGGGAGGCAAGATACGCAGTATTTT CASGASGRQDTQYF
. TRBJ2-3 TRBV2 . TGTGCCAGCGGTCTTAGTACGTCTGGTAGCACAGATACGCAGTATTTT CASGLSTSGSTDTQYF
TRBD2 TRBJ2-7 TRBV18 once TGTGCCAGCTCACCACAGCGGGGGTCCTACGAGCAGTACTTC CASSPQRGSYEQYF
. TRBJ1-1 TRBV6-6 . TGTGCCAGCAGTTACTCCTGGAACACTGAAGCTTTCTTT CASSYSWNTEAFF
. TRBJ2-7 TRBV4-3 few TGCGCCAGCAGCCAAGATCCTGAGCAGTACTTC CASSQDPEQYF
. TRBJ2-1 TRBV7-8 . TGTGCCAGCAGCTTAGGGCAACTAGCATGGGTCGATGAGCAGTTCTTC CASSLGQLAWVDEQFF
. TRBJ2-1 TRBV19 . TGTGCCAGTAGTATTGGCACTGAGCAGTTCTTC CASSIGTEQFF
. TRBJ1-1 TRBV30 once TGTGCCTGGAATCGCAGGGGAACAAACACTGAAGCTTTCTTT CAWNRRGTNTEAFF
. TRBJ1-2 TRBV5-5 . TGTGCCAGCAGCTGGGATGGGAGCTATGGCTACACCTTC CASSWDGSYGYTF
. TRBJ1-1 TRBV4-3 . TGCGCCAGCAGCCAAGGCGGGTGGGAGACTGAAGCTTTCTTT CASSQGGWETEAFF
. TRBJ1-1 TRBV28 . TGTGCCAGCAGTGGAAGCGCCGGACACCCCGGCACTGAAGCTTTCTTT CASSGSAGHPGTEAFF
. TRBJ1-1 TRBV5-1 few TGCGCCAGCAGCTCACAGCTGATGAAGAACACTGAAGCTTTCTTT CASSSQLMKNTEAFF
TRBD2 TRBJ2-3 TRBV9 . TGTGCCAGCAGCGTAGCTCCCCTAGCGGGCACAGATACGCAGTATTTT CASSVAPLAGTDTQYF
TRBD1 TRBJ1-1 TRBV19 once TGTGCCAGTAGCCCGACAGGGCGGAACACTGAAGCTTTCTTT CASSPTGRNTEAFF
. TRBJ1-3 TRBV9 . TGTGCCAGCAGCGTAACAGGTAACCCTGGAAACACCATATATTTT CASSVTGNPGNTIYF
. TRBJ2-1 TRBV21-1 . TGTGCCAGCACCCTGACTAGCGGGTGCTCCGATGAGCAGTTCTTC CASTLTSGCSDEQFF
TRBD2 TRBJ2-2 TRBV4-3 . TGCGCCAGCAGCCAAGAGACTAGCGGGGGAAACCTCAACACCGGGGAGCTGTTTTTT CASSQETSGGNLNTGELFF
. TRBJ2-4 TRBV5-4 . TGTGCCAGCAGGCCCGGGGGGCCCGGAAACATTCAGTACTTC CASRPGGPGNIQYF
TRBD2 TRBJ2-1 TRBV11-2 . TGTGCCAGCAAGGGACTAGCGTTTATGTTCGATGAGCAGTTCTTC CASKGLAFMFDEQFF
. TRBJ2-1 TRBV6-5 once TGTGCCAGCAGTCTTACCCCAAGCGATGAGCAGTTCTTC CASSLTPSDEQFF
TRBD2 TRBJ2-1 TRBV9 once TGTGCCAGCAGCCCATCTGGGGGAGCGGGAGGACCTTTGGCAAATGAGCAGTTCTTC CASSPSGGAGGPLANEQFF
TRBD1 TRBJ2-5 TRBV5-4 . TGTGCCAGCAGCTGGGGACAGGGCCAAGAGACCCAGTACTTC CASSWGQGQETQYF
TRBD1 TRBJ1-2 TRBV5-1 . TGCGCCAGCAGGAGAGATGGACAGGGGAACTATGGCTACACCTTC CASRRDGQGNYGYTF
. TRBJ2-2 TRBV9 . TGTGCCAGCAGCGGAGCCCAGGGCTCGAACACCGGGGAGCTGTTTTTT CASSGAQGSNTGELFF
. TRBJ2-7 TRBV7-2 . TGTGCCAGCAGCTTAGCAAGGAGTGCGGTGGAGCAGTACTTC CASSLARSAVEQYF
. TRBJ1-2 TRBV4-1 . TGCGCCAGCAGCCAAACGGCGACATTCGGGGGTGGTTCTAATGGCTACACCTTC CASSQTATFGGGSNGYTF
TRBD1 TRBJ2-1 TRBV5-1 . TGCGCCAGCAGCTCCGGGACAGGGGGCATCTCCTACAATGAGCAGTTCTTC CASSSGTGGISYNEQFF
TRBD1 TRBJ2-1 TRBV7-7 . TGTGCTAGCAGCGCATTCCCCCGGGACAGCTCCTACAATGAGCAGTTCTTC CASSAFPRDSSYNEQFF
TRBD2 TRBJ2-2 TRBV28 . TGTGCCAGCATCCCCGGGGGGGGACTAGGAGCCGGGGAGCTGTTTTTT CASIPGGGLGAGELFF
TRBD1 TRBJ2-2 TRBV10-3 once TGTGCCTCGGGGGGGGACAGGGGTTCCGGGGAGCTGTTTTTT CASGGDRGSGELFF
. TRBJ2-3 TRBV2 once TGTGCCAGCAGCCCGGGACTCCCAAGCACAGATACGCAGTATTTT CASSPGLPSTDTQYF
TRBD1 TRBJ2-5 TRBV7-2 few TGTGCCAGCAGCCCAAACACAGGGGGCGGGTCGGAGACCCAGTACTTC CASSPNTGGGSETQYF
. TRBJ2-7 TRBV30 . TGTGCCTCGTACGGGGGGCCGGGAGGTAACTACGAGCAGTACTTC CASYGGPGGNYEQYF
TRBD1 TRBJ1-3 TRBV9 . TGTGCCAGCAGCGTAAAAGGACAGGGGGCTGGAAACACCATATATTTT CASSVKGQGAGNTIYF
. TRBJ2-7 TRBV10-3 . TGTGCCATCAGTGATCAGGGCTGGAACGAGCAGTACTTC CAISDQGWNEQYF
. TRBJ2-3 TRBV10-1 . TGCGCCAGCAGTGAGCCGACAGACGGGGGATTTATTAGCACAGATACGCAGTATTTT CASSEPTDGGFISTDTQYF
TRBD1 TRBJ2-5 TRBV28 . TGTGCCAGCAGGGACAGGGGATGGGGGACCCAGTACTTC CASRDRGWGTQYF
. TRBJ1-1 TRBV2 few TGTGCCAGCTACAAATTCCAGGGGAGCGAAGCTTTCTTT CASYKFQGSEAFF
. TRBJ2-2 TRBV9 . TGTGCCAGCAGCGTAGCTACAGCAAACACCGGGGAGCTGTTTTTT CASSVATANTGELFF
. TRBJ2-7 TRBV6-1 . TGTGCCAGCACCAATACCGGGACCTACGAGCAGTACTTC CASTNTGTYEQYF
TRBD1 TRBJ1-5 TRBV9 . TGTGCCAGCACCTATGCGTATAACAGGGGTAGCAATCAGCCCCAGCATTTT CASTYAYNRGSNQPQHF
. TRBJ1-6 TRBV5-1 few TGCGCCAGCAGCCCGGCAGGGAATACACTTGATTCACCCCTCCACTTT CASSPAGNTLDSPLHF
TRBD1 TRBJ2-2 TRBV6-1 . TGTGCCAGCGATACAGGGGGAGTTGGCGGGGAGCTGTTTTTT CASDTGGVGGELFF
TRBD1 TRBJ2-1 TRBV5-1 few TGCGCCAGCAGCTTGGAGGTACAGGGGCCTTTGGATGAGCAGTTCTTC CASSLEVQGPLDEQFF
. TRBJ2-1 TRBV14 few TGTGCCAGCAGCCAGATCAGAGAGCAGTTCTTC CASSQIREQFF
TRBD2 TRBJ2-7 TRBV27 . TGTGCCAGCTCTGGGTGGCTAGCGGGGCCCCTTTCCTACGAGCAGTACTTC CASSGWLAGPLSYEQYF
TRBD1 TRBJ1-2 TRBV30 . TGTGCCTGGAGTGTACTTCACGGGGCCAAGGGGGCGAGAGGCTACACCTTC CAWSVLHGAKGARGYTF